This entry lists 19 T cell receptor beta chains sequenced from one sample in a study of cytomegalovirus exposure and HLA in healthy donors. The protocol was immunoSEQ multiplex PCR, while the TCRdb copy is restricted to in-frame clones and leaves out a portion. Of approximately 99,000 clones detected, around 95% appear once; the ten largest clones hold roughly 0.67%. The sample taken for sequencing was PBMCs. These receptors all come from a woman aged 18-30 years in good health and CMV-seronegative.

V gene TRBV5-1 combines with J gene TRBJ1-1, with TRBD1 matching over 8 bases. Germline V lookup: CDR1 SGHRS, CDR2 YFSETQ. Losses at the gene ends were 3 bases for V and 5 bases for J; bases not matched to a gene: 6. The CDR3 contains 14 residues. In DNA, the CDR3 is TGCGCCAGCAGCTCCCAGGGGGCTGGGACTGAAGCTTTCTTT. As protein: CASSSQGAGTEAFF.

The sample holds one count of this clone. The CDR3 region is CASSNGQMNTGELFF. DNA of the CDR3: TGTGCCAGTAGTAATGGGCAGATGAACACCGGGGAGCTGTTTTTT. This chain uses TRBV19 with TRBJ2-2; D ambiguous. CDR3 length: 15 amino acids. Germline V gene lookup returns CDR1 LNHDA and CDR2 SQIVND (reference sequence). V was clipped by 4 bases and J by 1 base, with 10 bases between them.

This clone was recorded a few times. V usage is TRBV7-2 and J usage is TRBJ2-3, with TRBD2 identical over 10 bases. The V gene's germline CDR1 is SGHTA and CDR2 FQGNSA. This CDR3 spans 15 amino acids. Trimming cost V 4 bases and J 3 bases; bases outside gene matches: 4. CDR3 loop: CASSSQLAGTDTQYF. The CDR3 nucleotides are TGTGCCAGCAGCTCCCAACTAGCGGGGACAGATACGCAGTATTTT.

The rearrangement uses TRBV7-3 and TRBJ1-4, with 8 bases that match TRBD1. J lost 1 base, V lost 3 bases, and 1 base had no gene match. The CDR3 extends over 15 amino acids. The germline V gene has CDR1 SGHTA and CDR2 FQGTGA. Written as DNA, the CDR3 is TGTGCCAGCAGCTTTGGACAGGGAACTAATGAAAAACTGTTTTTT. Its translation is CASSFGQGTNEKLFF.

This chain connects TRBV11-2 to TRBJ2-7, with 10 bases fitting TRBD1. The V gene end was trimmed by 4 bases and the J gene end by 3 bases; junction bases not matched to a gene: 12. CDR3 length equals 17 residues. From germline, CDR1 is SGHAT and CDR2 FQNNGV. CDR3 bases: TGTGCCAGCAGCTCAATTCGATCCGGGACAGGGGACTACGAGCAGTACTTC. This codes for CASSSIRSGTGDYEQYF.

This rearrangement joins TRBV7-2 to TRBJ2-7; TRBD2 agrees at 7 bases. V lost 4 bases to trimming and J lost 0 bases; unmatched junction nucleotides: 9. CDR1 SGHTA and CDR2 FQGNSA come from the germline V gene. There are 16 residues in the CDR3. The CDR3, as DNA: TGTGCCAGCAGCTCCGGACTAGTTCGAAACTCCTACGAGCAGTACTTC. Translated, it gives CASSSGLVRNSYEQYF.

This clone has just one count. The J gene is TRBJ2-5, the V gene TRBV5-1; maybe TRBD2 (5 bases). Germline values: CDR1 SGHRS, CDR2 YFSETQ. Trimming shortened V by 2 bases and J by 3 bases, and 8 bases separated the two germline ends. This CDR3 has 13 amino acids. CDR3 residues: CASSFGIEETQYF. CDR3 DNA: TGCGCCAGCAGCTTCGGGATAGAAGAGACCCAGTACTTC.

This chain's CDR3 is CASSILVGAATEAFF. CDR3 coding DNA: TGTGCCAGTAGTATTTTAGTGGGGGCGGCCACTGAAGCTTTCTTT. The V gene is TRBV19, the J gene TRBJ1-1, with a tentative D call TRBD1 (6 bases). This CDR3 spans 15 amino acids. V was shortened by 3 bases and J by 4 bases, with 15 bases between the two germline ends. Germline-derived CDR1 and CDR2 are LNHDA and SQIVND (reference sequence). Full variable domain (rest looked up from reference TRBV19 and TRBJ1-1): DGGITQSPKYLFRKEGQNVTLSCEQNLNHDAMYWYRQDPGQGLRLIYYSQIVNDFQKGDIAEGYSVSREKKESFPLTVTSAQKNPTAFYLCASSILVGAATEAFFGQGTRLTVV.

The rearrangement joins TRBV28 to TRBJ2-5, with 7 bases aligning to TRBD1. From germline, CDR1 is MDHEN and CDR2 SYDVKM. The CDR3 consists of 18 residues. With V trimmed by 4 bases and J by 9 bases, 23 bases remained unmatched. CDR3 DNA: TGTGCCAGCAGTTCACAGGGGCCAACCGAAAGAGTCATGGCGTCCCAGTACTTC. It translates to CASSSQGPTERVMASQYF.

The genes are TRBV28 and TRBJ1-4, with TRBD1 matching 8 bases. The J segment lost 8 bases and the V segment lost 5 bases, leaving 10 bases of the junction unmatched. There are 15 residues in the CDR3. Germline V CDR1 and CDR2: MDHEN, SYDVKM. This CDR3 reads CASSDGGTGREKLFF. CDR3 in DNA: TGTGCCAGCAGTGACGGCGGGACAGGCAGGGAAAAACTGTTTTTT.

V gene TRBV4-3 combines with J gene TRBJ1-3; 8 positions match TRBD1. From germline, CDR1 is LGHNA and CDR2 YSLEER. This CDR3 contains 17 residues. J gave up 4 bases and V 4 bases, and 12 bases lay outside the gene matches. CDR3 sequence reads: CASSPRPAGTGGNTIYF. CDR3 sequence (DNA): TGCGCCAGCAGCCCGCGTCCCGCAGGGACAGGCGGAAACACCATATATTTT.

This rearrangement joins TRBV4-1 to TRBJ2-1; D is perhaps TRBD2 (6 bases). The CDR3 is 17 residues long. With 0 bases removed from V and 1 base from J, the gap between germline ends came to 13 bases. Per germline, CDR1 MGHRA and CDR2 YSYEKL. CDR3 amino acids: CASSQEEGRVSYNEQFF. The DNA for the CDR3 is TGCGCCAGCAGCCAAGAGGAGGGCAGGGTTTCCTACAATGAGCAGTTCTTC.

The chain uses TRBV30 and TRBJ2-3; D might be TRBD2 (6 bases). Germline V gives CDR1 GTSNPN, CDR2 SVGIG (reference sequence). V gave up 0 bases and J gave up 2 bases, with 9 bases separating them. This CDR3 comprises 14 residues. In nucleotides, the CDR3 is TGTGCCTGGAGTGTTGGGGGGTCCACAGATACGCAGTATTTT. This gives the protein CAWSVGGSTDTQYF.

Concerning this clone: Different DNA sequences within this sample yield the same CDR3. The chain employs TRBV7-8 and TRBJ1-2, with D hard to call. The V gene's germline CDR1 is SGHVS and CDR2 FQNEAQ. This CDR3 comprises 13 residues. V dropped 1 base and J dropped 1 base, with 4 bases sitting between them. CDR3 loop: CASSLDSNYGYTF. CDR3 coding DNA: TGTGCCAGCAGCTTAGACAGTAACTATGGCTACACCTTC. The variable domain in full, completed from reference TRBV7-8 and TRBJ1-2, reads GAGVSQSPRYKVAKRGQDVALRCDPISGHVSLFWYQQALGQGPEFLTYFQNEAQLDKSGLPSDRFFAERPEGSVSTLKIQRTQQEDSAVYLCASSLDSNYGYTFGSGTRLTVV.

This chain connects TRBV28 to TRBJ2-5, with 10 bases matching TRBD1. V was clipped by 6 bases and J by 4 bases; unmatched bases: 8. The length of the CDR3 is 15 residues. The germline gives CDR1 MDHEN, CDR2 SYDVKM. CDR3 residues: CASSRGQGVSETQYF. CDR3 sequence (DNA): TGTGCCAGCAGCCGCGGACAGGGGGTATCAGAGACCCAGTACTTC.

V usage is TRBV4-3 and J usage is TRBJ2-2, with D maybe TRBD2 (6 bases). Germline V gene sequence: CDR1 LGHNA, CDR2 YSLEER. Trimming cost V 3 bases and J 2 bases, with 10 bases left between them. The CDR3 consists of 15 residues. CDR3 amino acids: CASSHAEGNTGELFF. The CDR3 DNA reads TGCGCCAGCAGCCATGCGGAGGGTAACACCGGGGAGCTGTTTTTT.

The chain carries TRBV16 and TRBJ2-2, with 13 bases matching TRBD2. The V gene end was trimmed by 2 bases and the J gene end by 7 bases; junction bases not matched to a gene: 7. The CDR3 is 17 residues long. The germline CDR1 and CDR2 sequences are KGHSY and FQNENV. This CDR3 reads CASSQRGTSGDGGELFF. The CDR3 region has the DNA TGTGCCAGCAGCCAACGCGGGACTAGCGGGGACGGCGGGGAGCTGTTTTTT.

The chain carries TRBV2 and TRBJ1-2; TRBD1 is a possible D gene (5 bases). Germline CDR1 reads SNHLY; CDR2 reads FYNNEI. This CDR3 is built from 12 residues. V lost 3 bases and J lost 14, with 16 bases in between. The DNA of the CDR3 is TGTGCCAGCAGTGACGGCAGGGCTAGAGAGACCTTC. Translated, it gives CASSDGRARETF.

V is TRBV2 and J is TRBJ2-3, with unresolved D. Germline-derived CDR1 and CDR2 are SNHLY and FYNNEI. This CDR3 region has 13 residues. The V gene lost 7 bases and the J gene lost 1 base, with 9 bases spanning the gap. Here the CDR3 reads CASIVGGTDTQYF. The CDR3, as DNA: TGTGCCAGCATTGTGGGCGGCACAGATACGCAGTATTTT.